The 18 T cell receptor beta chains given below trace back to one sample, sequenced in a study of T cells in Graves' hyperthyroidism and ophthalmopathy. TCR beta CDR3 region amplification was performed from RNA transcripts. Using the HTBI primer set, a first-round RT-PCR was run on the TCR CDR3. TCRdb reprocessed the multiplex PCR reads via MiXCR and lists one record per CDR3 protein. Among approximately 630,000 distinct CDR3 sequences listed, around 15% were seen once. Input material: blood. These receptors were collected from a woman aged 30 to 39 with Graves' hyperthyroidism.

The CDR3, as DNA: TGTGCCAGCAGCCATAAGGGCGCTTTCTTT. It yields the protein CASSHKGAFF. V usage is TRBV16 and J usage is TRBJ1-1; D is unclear. The CDR3 is made up of 10 amino acids. V was shortened by 3 bases and J by 11 bases, with 7 bases between the two germline ends. Germline V gene data show CDR1 as KGHSY and CDR2 as FQNENV.

The chain uses TRBV14 and TRBJ2-1, with 8 bases matching TRBD1. The CDR3 spans 12 residues. After removal of 5 bases from V and 14 bases from J, the junction contained 8 bases not matched to a gene. CDR1 is SGHDN and CDR2 is FVKESK in the germline V gene. In DNA form, the CDR3 reads TGTGCCAGCAGCACCAGGACAGGGAATAAGTTCTTC. Encoded protein: CASSTRTGNKFF.

This clonotype showed up many times. The chain joins TRBV28 to TRBJ1-5, with D unresolved. The CDR3 consists of 13 residues. The V gene lost 5 bases and the J gene lost 6 bases, with 11 bases spanning the gap. Looked up from germline, CDR1 is MDHEN and CDR2 is SYDVKM. The CDR3: CASSPRLVQPQHF. The CDR3 nucleotides are TGTGCCAGCAGTCCCCGGTTGGTTCAGCCCCAGCATTTT.

This clonotype appeared many times. This rearrangement joins TRBV2 to TRBJ2-3, with a tentative D call TRBD2 (6 bases). Per the germline V gene, CDR1 is SNHLY and CDR2 is FYNNEI. V gave up 7 bases and J gave up 2 bases, with 16 bases separating them. The CDR3 spans 15 residues. CDR3 sequence: CASTGDLSHTDTQYF. CDR3 nucleotide sequence: TGTGCCAGCACGGGGGATTTGTCACACACAGATACGCAGTATTTT.

The V and J genes are TRBV2 and TRBJ1-2; no firm D call. The V gene lost 2 bases and the J gene lost 2 bases, with 9 bases spanning the gap. This CDR3 is built from 14 residues. Germline-derived CDR1 and CDR2 are SNHLY and FYNNEI. As DNA, the CDR3 is TGTGCCAGCAGTGAATACCCGTCCAACTATGGCTACACCTTC. Translated: CASSEYPSNYGYTF.

This clonotype was picked up many times. The rearrangement joins TRBV11-3 to TRBJ2-5, with unresolved D. This CDR3 comprises 14 residues. Germline V CDR1 and CDR2: SGHNT, YENEEA. Trimming left V 1 base short and J 4 bases short, with 10 bases between. CDR3 amino acids: CASSLVPGGETQYF. The DNA of the CDR3 is TGTGCCAGCAGCTTAGTCCCAGGCGGAGAGACCCAGTACTTC.

This clonotype was found many times. The V gene is TRBV20-1, the J gene TRBJ1-5; 10 nucleotides align to TRBD1. The germline gives CDR1 DFQATT, CDR2 SNEGSKA (reference sequence). Trimming took 0 bases from V and 7 from J; bases not matched to a gene: 15. CDR3 length equals 18 residues. CDR3 sequence reads: CSARDLEDRGIRRQPQHF. The DNA for the CDR3 is TGCAGTGCTAGAGATCTCGAGGACAGGGGGATCCGGAGGCAGCCCCAGCATTTT.

The rearrangement links TRBV9 to TRBJ2-3, with a possible D match to TRBD2 (5 bases). CDR3 length equals 15 residues. Trimming took off 0 bases at V and 2 bases at J, with 10 bases between the two ends. Germline V gives CDR1 SGDLS, CDR2 YYNGEE. The CDR3 DNA is TGTGCCAGCAGCGTAGGAGAGGGTATCACAGATACGCAGTATTTT. As protein: CASSVGEGITDTQYF.

V is TRBV30 and J is TRBJ1-2; 7 bases fit TRBD1. Germline values: CDR1 GTSNPN, CDR2 SVGIG (reference sequence). V dropped 5 bases and J dropped 4; count of bases not matched to a gene: 16. The CDR3 has 16 residues. CDR3 residues: CAWHVRGVRWIYGYTF. CDR3 bases: TGTGCCTGGCACGTCAGGGGGGTACGCTGGATCTATGGCTACACCTTC.

About this clonotype: It may be a read error: a sequence one base away is much more abundant. The CDR3 DNA is TGTGCCAGCAGTGAACTAGCGGGAATTACCGGGAAGCTGTTTTTT. Its protein is CASSELAGITGKLFF. V is TRBV2 and J is TRBJ2-2, with TRBD2 matching over 9 bases. Per germline, CDR1 SNHLY and CDR2 FYNNEI. The CDR3 runs to 15 residues. Based on the CDR3 plus reference TRBV2 and TRBJ2-2, the full variable domain is EPEVTQTPSHQVTQMGQEVILRCVPISNHLYFYWYRQILGQKVEFLVSFYNNEISEKSEIFDDQFSVERPDGSNFTLKIRSTKLEDSAMYFCASSELAGITGKLFFGEGSRLTVL.

This clonotype was observed a few times. The chain has TRBV30 and TRBJ2-5, with D maybe TRBD1 (6 bases). This CDR3 is built from 19 residues. CDR1 is GTSNPN, CDR2 SVGIG, per germline (reference sequence). The V gene lost 2 bases and the J gene lost 4 bases, with 29 bases spanning the gap. The chain's CDR3 is CAWSPPLQGRPRLRETQYF. In DNA, the CDR3 is TGTGCCTGGAGTCCTCCTTTACAGGGAAGGCCGAGATTGAGAGAGACCCAGTACTTC.

This clonotype appeared many times. This chain links TRBV20-1 with TRBJ1-1; D is ambiguous. Per the germline V gene, CDR1 is DFQATT and CDR2 is SNEGSKA (reference sequence). The CDR3 sequence is 14 residues long. The V and J ends lost 0 bases and 10 bases respectively, with 18 bases between them. CDR3 region: CSARDSAGSVGAFF. For the CDR3, the DNA is TGCAGTGCTAGAGATTCGGCGGGCTCGGTAGGAGCTTTCTTT.

The chain combines TRBV7-9 with TRBJ1-4; no clear D gene. Germline V CDR1 and CDR2: SEHNR, FQNEAQ (reference sequence). V shed 1 base and J shed 10 bases, with 7 bases lying between them. The CDR3 extends over 12 amino acids. DNA of the CDR3: TGTGCCAGCAGCTTAGATTCAGGAAAACTGTTTTTT. Translating it yields CASSLDSGKLFF. Drawing the rest from reference TRBV7-9 and TRBJ1-4, the complete variable domain is DTGVSQNPRHKITKRGQNVTFRCDPISEHNRLYWYRQTLGQGPEFLTYFQNEAQLEKSRLLSDRFSAERPKGSFSTLEIQRTEQGDSAMYLCASSLDSGKLFFGSGTQLSVL.

In this sample, this clonotype turned up a few times. The chain is built from TRBV18 and TRBJ1-1; 7 bases align to TRBD1. The V gene's germline CDR1 is KGHSH and CDR2 LQKENI. The CDR3 runs to 15 residues. The V and J ends lost 3 bases and 6 bases, in that order; junction bases with no gene match: 10. This CDR3 reads CASSPSEGALSEAFF. In nucleotides, the CDR3 is TGTGCCAGCTCACCGTCGGAGGGGGCTCTTTCTGAAGCTTTCTTT. Full variable domain (outside the CDR3, taken from reference TRBV18 and TRBJ1-1): NAGVMQNPRHLVRRRGQEARLRCSPMKGHSHVYWYRQLPEEGLKFMVYLQKENIIDESGMPKERFSAEFPKEGPSILRIQQVVRGDSAAYFCASSPSEGALSEAFFGQGTRLTVV.

A few counts support this clonotype. This sequence joins TRBV5-1 and TRBJ1-6; no clear D gene. The CDR3 runs to 14 residues. Germline loops: CDR1 SGHRS, CDR2 YFSETQ. V was clipped by 2 bases and J by 10 bases, with 13 bases between them. Here the CDR3 reads CASSFAKVGSPLHF. CDR3 DNA: TGCGCCAGCAGCTTCGCGAAGGTTGGATCACCCCTCCACTTT.

The sample holds a few counts of this clonotype. The CDR3 reads CASSPGLAAVEQYF. The CDR3 DNA follows: TGTGCCAGCAGCCCGGGACTAGCGGCAGTCGAGCAGTACTTC. The chain is built from TRBV6-1 and TRBJ2-7; the match to TRBD2 covers 11 bases. There are 14 residues in the CDR3. Germline CDR1 reads MNHNS; CDR2 reads SASEGT. The trim removed 6 bases at V and 6 bases at J, leaving 7 bases unmatched.

The chain links TRBV3-1 to TRBJ2-1; D is uncertain. The V end was cut by 7 bases, the J end by 1 base, with 8 bases between. The germline CDR1 and CDR2 sequences are LGHDT and YNNKEL (reference sequence). The CDR3 is made up of 13 amino acids. The CDR3: CASIGLSYNEQFF. The CDR3 DNA follows: TGTGCCAGCATCGGTCTATCCTACAATGAGCAGTTCTTC.

This clonotype appeared a few times. This chain uses TRBV20-1 with TRBJ2-2; 9 positions agree with TRBD1. Trimming cost V 2 bases and J 3 bases; bases outside gene matches: 7. Germline lookup yields CDR1 DFQATT and CDR2 SNEGSKA (reference sequence). This CDR3 has 16 amino acids. CDR3 DNA sequence: TGCAGTGCTAGACCGGACAGGGGAAGGTACACCGGGGAGCTGTTTTTT. Protein: CSARPDRGRYTGELFF.